The 30 T cell receptor beta chains given below trace back to one sample, sequenced in a study of post-analysis software for immune sequencing data (dated by TCRdb to the mid-2010s). These receptors lack a known antigen. Receptor amplification or capture employed PCR. The data were produced on an Illumina HiSeq 2500. To reduce PCR and sequencing biases, unique molecular identifiers were incorporated into the TCR beta cDNA libraries. Through fastp at Q25 and MiXCR, TCRdb rebuilt clones from the public reads, retaining in-frame beta chains. Records with the same CDR3 protein are collapsed into one entry carrying the most frequent genes and DNA. This sample has approximately 730,000 distinct CDR3 sequences in its table, and just under 30% of those were observed once. Approximately 0.6% of the sample belongs to the ten largest clones. What the study reported, not specific to this receptor: Significantly higher frequencies in patients than in controls were found for five TRBV segments, including TRBV5-6, TRBV5-1 and TRBV20-1.

Specimen: blood. The receptors shown here come from a girl between 5 and 17 years old with multiple sclerosis.

V is TRBV20-1 and J is TRBJ2-4; D unclear. Germline V gene sequence: CDR1 DFQATT, CDR2 SNEGSKA (reference sequence). The V end was cut by 7 bases, the J end by 0 bases, with 10 bases between. This CDR3 region has 13 residues. The CDR3 sequence is CSVMTRAKNIQYF. CDR3 nucleotides: TGCAGTGTCATGACAAGAGCCAAAAACATTCAGTACTTC.

The chain employs TRBV7-2 and TRBJ2-4; possible D gene TRBD1, 5 bases. The V gene lost 1 base and the J gene lost 0 bases, with 10 bases spanning the gap. This CDR3 has 16 residues. In germline, CDR1 is SGHTA, CDR2 FQGNSA. The CDR3 reads CASSLGTPLAKNIQYF. The CDR3 DNA is TGTGCCAGCAGCTTAGGGACACCACTAGCCAAAAACATTCAGTACTTC. Using reference TRBV7-2 and TRBJ2-4 for the parts outside the CDR3, the full variable domain is GAGVSQSPSNKVTEKGKDVELRCDPISGHTALYWYRQSLGQGLEFLIYFQGNSAPDKSGLPSDRFSAERTGGSVSTLTIQRTQQEDSAVYLCASSLGTPLAKNIQYFGAGTRLSVL.

The V and J genes are TRBV29-1 and TRBJ2-1, with TRBD1 identical over 9 bases. This CDR3 comprises 16 residues. Germline V gene data show CDR1 as SQVTM and CDR2 as ANQGSEA. The V and J ends lost 8 bases and 9 bases, in that order; junction bases with no gene match: 20. CDR3 nucleotide sequence: TGCAGCATTGGGGTTGTGTGGACAGGGGAGAACAGTGAGCAGTTCTTC. Encoded protein: CSIGVVWTGENSEQFF.

To note about this clonotype: One junction end disagrees with the germline gene, perhaps due to a read error. This rearrangement joins TRBV12-3 or TRBV12-4 to TRBJ2-3, with D possibly TRBD2 on 5 matching bases. This CDR3 has 15 amino acids. DNA of the CDR3: TGTGCCAGCAGTTTAGCGGGAGTTAGCGCAGATGCGCAGTATTTT. It is translated as CASSLAGVSADAQYF.

J is TRBJ2-1 and V is TRBV7-2; 7 nucleotides align to TRBD1. The germline V gene has CDR1 SGHTA and CDR2 FQGNSA. The CDR3 totals 17 residues. V lost 1 base, J lost 8 bases, and 14 bases stayed unmatched. CDR3 nucleotide sequence: TGTGCCAGCAGCTTAGATCGGGACAGTTACATTTGGGATGAGCAGTTCTTC. This gives the protein CASSLDRDSYIWDEQFF.

In DNA, the CDR3 is TGTGCCAGCAGTTTTACCGGGGGCTTCGGCGAGCAGTACTTC. Protein sequence: CASSFTGGFGEQYF. This chain uses TRBV12-3 or TRBV12-4 with TRBJ2-7; D tentatively fits TRBD1 or TRBD2 (6 bases each). The CDR3 covers 14 residues. V lost 3 bases and J lost 6, with 15 bases in between.

As to this clonotype: One junction end disagrees with the germline gene, perhaps due to a read error. The chain recombines TRBV20-1 with TRBJ2-1, with D uncertain. Germline V lookup: CDR1 DFQATT, CDR2 SNEGSKA (reference sequence). The CDR3 is 15 residues long. This chain's CDR3 is CSARMLLTTYNEQVF. CDR3 in DNA: TGCAGTGCTAGAATGCTGCTAACAACCTACAATGAGCAGGTCTTC.

The V gene is TRBV29-1, the J gene TRBJ2-2; D not certain. The CDR3 totals 12 residues. The germline V and J ends were trimmed by 4 bases and 8 bases, with 11 bases remaining between them. Per germline, CDR1 SQVTM and CDR2 ANQGSEA. Here the CDR3 DNA reads TGCAGCGTTGTCAGGTCGAGTGGGGAGCTGTTTTTT. It translates to CSVVRSSGELFF.

This clonotype has just a few counts. The chain recombines TRBV7-2 with TRBJ1-4; 8 bases agree with TRBD1. Germline lookup yields CDR1 SGHTA and CDR2 FQGNSA. Germline trimming cut 1 base from V and 4 bases from J; bases unmatched to any gene: 5. This CDR3 contains 16 residues. The CDR3 DNA sequence: TGTGCCAGCAGCTTAGGGTGGACAGGGAATAATGAAAAACTGTTTTTT. Translated, it gives CASSLGWTGNNEKLFF. Full variable domain (outside the CDR3, taken from reference TRBV7-2 and TRBJ1-4): GAGVSQSPSNKVTEKGKDVELRCDPISGHTALYWYRQSLGQGLEFLIYFQGNSAPDKSGLPSDRFSAERTGGSVSTLTIQRTQQEDSAVYLCASSLGWTGNNEKLFFGSGTQLSVL.

This clonotype occurred a few times. The chain employs TRBV4-3 and TRBJ1-1; D ambiguous. Looked up from germline, CDR1 is LGHNA and CDR2 is YSLEER. Trimming took 1 base from V and 0 from J, leaving 6 bases between them. The CDR3 has 14 amino acids. The CDR3 region is CASSQVLMNTEAFF. The CDR3 bases are TGCGCCAGCAGCCAAGTTTTGATGAACACTGAAGCTTTCTTT.

The V and J genes are TRBV19 and TRBJ2-6, with D perhaps matching TRBD1 or TRBD2 (6 bases each). Trimming removed 7 bases at V and 2 bases at J, with 15 bases between. This CDR3 has 16 amino acids. Germline V CDR1 and CDR2: LNHDA, SQIVND (reference sequence). The CDR3 DNA sequence: TGTGCCAGTAAGGGGGGTGGGGTCCCTGGGGCCAACGTCCTGACTTTC. Residues: CASKGGGVPGANVLTF.

The chain has TRBV7-9 and TRBJ2-5, with D hard to call. The V end was cut by 6 bases, the J end by 0 bases, with 11 bases between. There are 14 residues in the CDR3. CDR1 and CDR2 from the germline V gene are SEHNR and FQNEAQ (reference sequence). CDR3 DNA: TGTGCCAGCAGGTCGGCACAGTACCAAGAGACCCAGTACTTC. This encodes CASRSAQYQETQYF.

This clonotype has only a few counts. This chain links TRBV28 with TRBJ2-7, with TRBD2 matching 8 bases. This CDR3 has 16 amino acids. Looked up from germline, CDR1 is MDHEN and CDR2 is SYDVKM. V was pared by 4 bases and J by 2 bases, with 10 bases of the junction left unmatched. CDR3: CASSSPQRGLTYEQYF. In nucleotides, the CDR3 is TGTGCCAGCAGTTCTCCTCAGCGGGGGCTGACCTACGAGCAGTACTTC.

The CDR3 loop is CASSLGQGPNNEQYF. Written as DNA, the CDR3 is TGTGCCAGCAGCCTCGGACAGGGCCCCAACAATGAGCAGTACTTC. This chain uses TRBV5-4 with TRBJ2-1; TRBD1 matches at 8 bases. The J call is uncertain, as TRBJ2-7 better fits the DNA end. From germline, CDR1 is SGHNT and CDR2 YYREEE (reference sequence). The CDR3 loop spans 15 amino acids.

This clonotype appeared a few times. The V call is TRBV5-1, the J call TRBJ1-6; 7 bases line up with TRBD1. V was pared by 2 bases and J by 7 bases, with 12 bases of the junction left unmatched. Looked up from germline, CDR1 is SGHRS and CDR2 is YFSETQ. This CDR3 contains 17 residues. The CDR3 here is CASSLTGAKKPNSPLHF. CDR3 DNA sequence: TGCGCCAGCAGCTTAACAGGGGCGAAAAAACCCAATTCACCCCTCCACTTT.

As to this clonotype: Relative to the germline gene, one junction end is altered; a read error may explain this. The rearrangement links TRBV12-3 or TRBV12-4 to TRBJ2-1; TRBD2 agrees at 9 bases. This CDR3 spans 16 amino acids. Here the CDR3 DNA reads TGTGCCAGCAACTATCTAGCGGGGAGCATCTACAATGAGCAGTTATTC. Residues: CASNYLAGSIYNEQLF.

The chain uses TRBV29-1 and TRBJ2-5; tentatively, D is TRBD1 or TRBD2 (5 bases each). The J call may be wrong; the DNA end is better matched by TRBJ2-7. CDR1 is SQVTM and CDR2 is ANQGSEA in the germline V gene. CDR3 length: 13 amino acids. CDR3 residues: CSVPAAGLGEQYF. The CDR3 region has the DNA TGCAGCGTCCCAGCGGCAGGGCTCGGCGAGCAGTACTTC.

The chain is built from TRBV5-1 and TRBJ2-7; the D gene is possibly TRBD1 (6 bases). The length of the CDR3 is 16 residues. Germline CDR1 SGHRS, CDR2 YFSETQ. The V end lost 4 bases, the J end lost 2 bases, and 19 bases lay between the germline ends. The DNA for the CDR3 is TGCGCCAGCAGCCTGAGGACAGATTCCCGACCCTACGAGCAGTACTTC. It yields the protein CASSLRTDSRPYEQYF.

This clonotype was counted a few times. The CDR3 DNA reads as TGTGCCAGCAGCTTGTCGACAGGGGACCGCTATGGCTACACCTTC. Translated, it gives CASSLSTGDRYGYTF. V usage is TRBV5-5 and J usage is TRBJ1-2, with TRBD1 matching over 8 bases. Germline CDR1 SGHKS, CDR2 YYEKEE (reference sequence). Germline trimming cut 1 base from V and 4 bases from J; bases unmatched to any gene: 6. The length of the CDR3 is 15 residues.

This clonotype was counted only a few times. The genes are TRBV6-6 and TRBJ2-3; D possibly corresponds to TRBD2 (6 bases). Germline CDR1 reads MNHNY; CDR2 reads SVGAGI (reference sequence). CDR3 length: 15 residues. V was trimmed by 8 bases and J by 2 bases, leaving 17 bases between them. CDR3 region: CASRERTGVTDTQYF. The CDR3 DNA follows: TGTGCCAGCCGAGAGCGTACGGGAGTCACAGATACGCAGTATTTT.

The genes are TRBV7-9 and TRBJ1-1, with D unresolved. Germline V gives CDR1 SEHNR, CDR2 FQNEAQ (reference sequence). Trimming cost V 1 base and J 0 bases, with 6 bases left between them. This CDR3 comprises 14 residues. The CDR3, as DNA: TGTGCCAGCAGCTTAGGGAATCTGAACACTGAAGCTTTCTTT. Residues: CASSLGNLNTEAFF.

J is TRBJ1-2 and V is TRBV15; D may be TRBD1 (6 bases). This CDR3 comprises 16 residues. Between the trimmed V and J ends, which lost 0 bases and 7 bases, there was a span of 18 bases. The germline CDR1 and CDR2 sequences are LNHNV and YYDKDF (reference sequence). CDR3 loop: CATSRDNPGDCFGYTF. As DNA, the CDR3 is TGTGCCACCAGCAGAGATAATCCAGGGGACTGCTTTGGCTACACCTTC.

This clonotype showed up many times. This rearrangement joins TRBV28 to TRBJ2-1; D gene ambiguous. The CDR3 extends over 12 amino acids. Germline CDR1 and CDR2: MDHEN and SYDVKM. V was shortened by 3 bases and J by 8 bases, with 8 bases between the two germline ends. The chain's CDR3 is CASSFSMYEQFF. The CDR3 nucleotides read TGTGCCAGCAGTTTTTCTATGTATGAGCAGTTCTTC.

This clonotype was seen a few times. The chain recombines TRBV11-2 with TRBJ2-5; 7 nucleotides agree with TRBD1. The trim removed 0 bases at V and 7 bases at J, leaving 8 bases unmatched. This CDR3 contains 15 residues. Germline V gene data show CDR1 as SGHAT and CDR2 as FQNNGV. CDR3 in amino acids: CASSLDTWDSGTQYF. The DNA for the CDR3 is TGTGCCAGCAGCTTAGATACTTGGGACAGCGGGACCCAGTACTTC.

This clonotype was seen more than once but under ten times. V gene TRBV6-2 or TRBV6-3 combines with J gene TRBJ1-5, with D tentatively TRBD1 (5 bases). CDR3 length equals 14 residues. Germline V CDR1 and CDR2: MNHEY, SVGEGT. V shed 7 bases and J shed 8 bases, with 18 bases lying between them. The DNA of the CDR3 is TGTGCCAGCACTGCGGGGGGTGTTAGGAAGCCCCAGCATTTT. The encoded protein is CASTAGGVRKPQHF.

This clonotype was counted between two and nine times. The chain employs TRBV11-2 and TRBJ2-5; no reliable D call. Germline CDR1 is SGHAT and CDR2 is FQNNGV. CDR3 size: 14 residues. Trimming stripped 1 base from V and 5 bases from J, with 11 bases between. The CDR3 coding sequence is TGTGCCAGCAGCTTAGGGAGCCCCCGGGAGACCCAGTACTTC. The encoded protein is CASSLGSPRETQYF.

The rearrangement links TRBV21-1 to TRBJ2-3; the table's D call, TRBD1, has no DNA check behind it. TRBV21-1 is designated a pseudogene. The CDR3 runs 17 residues. CDR3 nucleotide sequence: TGTGCCAGCAGCAAAGCGCGGGGACAGGGGTTGGGAGATACGCAGTATTTT. Translating gives CASSKARGQGLGDTQYF.

This clonotype was recorded a few times. The rearrangement joins TRBV2 to TRBJ2-5; D may correspond to TRBD1 or TRBD2 (6 bases each). Looked up from germline, CDR1 is SNHLY and CDR2 is FYNNEI. V lost 9 bases and J 3 bases, leaving 14 bases between the germline ends. The CDR3 is 13 amino acids. CDR3 sequence (DNA): TGTGCCAGTGGAGGGGGTAGAGAAGAGACCCAGTACTTC. It encodes CASGGGREETQYF. The full variable domain, rest sourced from reference TRBV2 and TRBJ2-5, is EPEVTQTPSHQVTQMGQEVILRCVPISNHLYFYWYRQILGQKVEFLVSFYNNEISEKSEIFDDQFSVERPDGSNFTLKIRSTKLEDSAMYFCASGGGREETQYFGPGTRLLVL.

The CDR3 spells CASSSADLKTQYF. The CDR3 DNA sequence: TGTGCCAGCAGTTCCGCAGATTTGAAGACCCAGTACTTC. The chain recombines TRBV28 with TRBJ2-7, with no clear D. Near its end, the DNA agrees better with TRBJ2-5, so the J call may be wrong. The CDR3 has 13 amino acids. Per the germline V gene, CDR1 is MDHEN and CDR2 is SYDVKM.

This clonotype was observed a few times. The J gene is TRBJ2-1, the V gene TRBV29-1; no definite D call. Trimming cost V 4 bases and J 2 bases, with 15 bases left between them. Per the germline V gene, CDR1 is SQVTM and CDR2 is ANQGSEA. This CDR3 comprises 15 residues. CDR3 in DNA: TGCAGCGTTGGGGTGGTCTTTGGCACCTACAATGAGCAGTTCTTC. Translation gives CSVGVVFGTYNEQFF.